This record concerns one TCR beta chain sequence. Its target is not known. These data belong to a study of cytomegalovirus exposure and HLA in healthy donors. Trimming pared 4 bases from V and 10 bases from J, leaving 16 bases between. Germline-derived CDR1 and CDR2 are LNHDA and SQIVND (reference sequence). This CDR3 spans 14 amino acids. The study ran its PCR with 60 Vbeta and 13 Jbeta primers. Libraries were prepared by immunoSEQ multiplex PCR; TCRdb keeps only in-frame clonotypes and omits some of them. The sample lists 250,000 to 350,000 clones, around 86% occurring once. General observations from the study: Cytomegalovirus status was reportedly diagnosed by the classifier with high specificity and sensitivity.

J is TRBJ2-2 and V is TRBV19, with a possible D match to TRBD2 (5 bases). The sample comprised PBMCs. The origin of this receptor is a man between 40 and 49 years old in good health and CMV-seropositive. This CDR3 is CASSTEFYREELFF. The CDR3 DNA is TGTGCCAGTAGTACGGAATTTTACCGGGAGGAGCTGTTTTTT.